This is a list of T cell receptor beta chains from one sample in a study of control samples from healthy donors and cancer patients. Profiling relied on immunoSEQ multiplex PCR, and the TCRdb table lists in-frame clones only, not all of them. Of 130,000 to 150,000 clones listed, roughly 92% were seen once; the top ten hold 10% to 12%. Specimen: blood. Receptors were obtained from a man aged 25 to 45 in good health. Each CDR3 is given with its conserved first and last residue. A D gene is named only where the DNA matches it firmly. Some rows have no size entry. The others give once, few or many, or a class for an expanded clone.

>TRBD2|NA|TRBV28|TRBJ2-1
TGTGCCAGCAGTTTGGTAGCGGGAGTTTTTAGTGAGCAGTTCTTC
CASSLVAGVFSEQFF
>NA|NA|TRBV11-3|TRBJ1-1
TGTGCCAGCAGCAGGGGAGAGAACACTGAAGCTTTCTTT
CASSRGENTEAFF
>NA|NA|TRBV29-1|TRBJ1-1
TGCAGCGTTGACGTCAAGAACACTGAAGCTTTCTTT
CSVDVKNTEAFF
>TRBD1|once|TRBV30|TRBJ1-2
TGTGCCTGGAGTGTACAGTCCCCCACAGGGGGTCAAGGCTACACCTTC
CAWSVQSPTGGQGYTF
>NA|NA|TRBV6-6|TRBJ1-5
TGTGCCAGCAGTTCGGGGGAAAATCAGCCCCAGCATTTT
CASSSGENQPQHF
>TRBD2|NA|TRBV25-1|TRBJ2-7
TGTGCCAGCAGTCCAGTCGTGGCGGGAGGGCCTCACTACTACGAGCAGTACTTC
CASSPVVAGGPHYYEQYF
>TRBD1|NA|TRBV28|TRBJ2-7
TGTGCCAGCAGTTTACCCGGGACAGCAATTTTCTCCTACGAGCAGTACTTC
CASSLPGTAIFSYEQYF
>NA|NA|TRBV30|TRBJ1-4
TGTGCCTGGAGAGGGGTTCCTAATGAAAAACTGTTTTTT
CAWRGVPNEKLFF
>NA|NA|TRBV6-1|TRBJ1-3
TGTGCCAGCAGTGAAATACTCAACCTCTCTGGAAACACCATATATTTT
CASSEILNLSGNTIYF
>TRBD2|NA|TRBV5-6|TRBJ2-7
TGTGCCAGCAGCACACCGGGACTAGCGGGAGGGTACGAGCAGTACTTC
CASSTPGLAGGYEQYF
>NA|few|TRBV6-4|TRBJ2-3
TGTGCCAGCAGTGAGTCGGGGAGCACAGATACGCAGTATTTT
CASSESGSTDTQYF
>NA|NA|TRBV6-4|TRBJ1-4
TGTGCCAGCAGTATGTCAGCAACTAATGAAAAACTGTTTTTT
CASSMSATNEKLFF
>TRBD2|NA|TRBV30|TRBJ2-1
TGTGCCTGGAGCGCTAGCGGGAGGGCCCGCTCCTACAATGAGCAGTTCTTC
CAWSASGRARSYNEQFF
>NA|NA|TRBV27|TRBJ1-1
TGTGCCAGCAGTTTCACGGGGCTCACTGAAGCTTTCTTT
CASSFTGLTEAFF
>TRBD2|NA|TRBV7-8|TRBJ2-1
TGTGCCAGCAGCTTGGGACTAGCGGGAGGGCCGCATGAGCAGTTCTTC
CASSLGLAGGPHEQFF
>NA|few|TRBV9|TRBJ1-2
TGTGCCAGCAGCGCGACAGTTTCGAATGGCTACACCTTC
CASSATVSNGYTF
>NA|NA|TRBV11-2|TRBJ1-2
TGTGCCAGCAGCTTAAATTGGGCAGTCTATGGCTACACCTTC
CASSLNWAVYGYTF
>NA|few|TRBV5-1|TRBJ2-7
TGCGCCAGCAGCTTGGGGATTGGGGGTCGCAACGAGCAGTACTTC
CASSLGIGGRNEQYF
>TRBD2|NA|TRBV5-4|TRBJ2-2
TGTGCCAGCACAGTAGCGGGAGTGGGGACCGGGGAGCTGTTTTTT
CASTVAGVGTGELFF
>NA|NA|TRBV5-8|TRBJ2-7
TGTGCCAGCAGCTTGCCCATAGGAAGGGGGGAGCAGTACTTC
CASSLPIGRGEQYF
>TRBD2|once|TRBV3-1/TRBV3-2|TRBJ2-5
TGTGCCAGCAGCCACGTAGCGGGAGGGAAGGGGACCCAGTACTTC
CASSHVAGGKGTQYF
>NA|NA|TRBV11-3|TRBJ1-6
TGTGCCAGCAAGGGCTCGGGACCCCTCCACTTT
CASKGSGPLHF
>NA|NA|TRBV3-1/TRBV3-2|TRBJ1-5
TGTGCCAGCAGCCAAACGCCAGCTAGCAATCAGCCCCAGCATTTT
CASSQTPASNQPQHF
>NA|NA|TRBV14|TRBJ1-6
TGTGCCAGCAGCCAAATGAAGAAGGATCTCAGCAGATCCTCGAATTCACCCCTCCACTTT
CASSQMKKDLSRSSNSPLHF
>NA|NA|TRBV28|TRBJ1-2
TGTGCCAGCAGTTTAGTCGCCCTTATAAACTATGGCTACACCTTC
CASSLVALINYGYTF
>NA|NA|TRBV25-1|TRBJ1-1
TGTGCCAGCAGTTTCGGATCTGAAGCTTTCTTT
CASSFGSEAFF
>NA|NA|TRBV9|TRBJ2-2
TGTGCCAGCAGCGTACCCCGGGGCAACACCGGGGAGCTGTTTTTT
CASSVPRGNTGELFF
>TRBD1|NA|TRBV28|TRBJ1-5
TGTGCCAGCGTACAGGGGATCAATAAGCCCCAGCATTTT
CASVQGINKPQHF
>TRBD2|NA|TRBV6-2/TRBV6-3|TRBJ2-1
TGTGCCAGCAGTTACTTAGCGGGAGAGTTCTACAATGAGCAGTTCTTC
CASSYLAGEFYNEQFF
>NA|few|TRBV4-2|TRBJ1-1
TGTGCCAGCAGCCGCGATATGAACACTGAAGCTTTCTTT
CASSRDMNTEAFF
>NA|NA|TRBV14|TRBJ2-5
TGTGCCAGCAGCCAAGCGTACCCCCTGGGAGAGACCCAGTACTTC
CASSQAYPLGETQYF
>NA|few|TRBV3-1/TRBV3-2|TRBJ1-5
TGTGCCAGCAGCCCGGGACGGAATCAGCCCCAGCATTTT
CASSPGRNQPQHF
>TRBD1|NA|TRBV11-2|TRBJ2-5
TGTGCCAGCAGCTTAGGACTTCGCCGGGACAGGGAGACCCAGTACTTC
CASSLGLRRDRETQYF
>NA|NA|TRBV28|TRBJ2-7
TGTGCCAGCAGTTTATTGTCTTCCGAGCAGTACTTC
CASSLLSSEQYF
>NA|once|TRBV6-2/TRBV6-3|TRBJ2-1
TGTGCCAGCAGCTCGCGGGCTCACAATGAGCAGTTCTTC
CASSSRAHNEQFF
>TRBD1|NA|TRBV11-2|TRBJ2-7
TGTGCCAGCAGCCTAAACAGGGGCGAAACCTACGAGCAGTACTTC
CASSLNRGETYEQYF
>NA|NA|TRBV6-2/TRBV6-3|TRBJ1-2
TGTGCCAGCAGTTACGATCCCAACTATGGCTACACCTTC
CASSYDPNYGYTF
>NA|NA|TRBV2|TRBJ2-7
TGTGCCAGCAGTGAAGTTAGGGCGACCTCCTACGAGCAGTACTTC
CASSEVRATSYEQYF
>NA|NA|TRBV21-1|TRBJ2-7
TGTGCCAGCAGCAACCTGGGGACGGCTGGGCAGTACTTC
CASSNLGTAGQYF
>TRBD1|NA|TRBV19|TRBJ1-1
TGTGCCAGTACCCCAACGGACAGGGGAAAGGCTTTCTTT
CASTPTDRGKAFF
>TRBD2|NA|TRBV5-4|TRBJ2-1
TGTGCCAGCAGCCGAAGCGGGAGGGCCTGGAATGAGCAGTTCTTC
CASSRSGRAWNEQFF
>NA|NA|TRBV6-6|TRBJ2-1
TGTGCCAGCAGTTACAACTACAATGAGCAGTTCTTC
CASSYNYNEQFF
>NA|NA|TRBV6-6|TRBJ1-2
TGTGCCAGCAGTTACTCCGGGGATTTTTATGGCTACACCTTC
CASSYSGDFYGYTF
>NA|NA|TRBV11-3|TRBJ1-3
TGTGCCAGCAGCTTAGGGCCCTCTGGAAACACCATATATTTT
CASSLGPSGNTIYF
>NA|NA|TRBV30|TRBJ1-3
TGTGCCTGGAGTTTCCATGGAAACACCATATATTTT
CAWSFHGNTIYF
>TRBD2|NA|TRBV6-2/TRBV6-3|TRBJ2-1
TGTGCCAGCAGTTGGAGACTAGCGGACCTGTACAATGAGCAGTTCTTC
CASSWRLADLYNEQFF
>NA|NA|TRBV7-8|TRBJ1-4
TGTGCCAGCAACAACAGAGGGGAAGAAAAACTGTTTTTT
CASNNRGEEKLFF